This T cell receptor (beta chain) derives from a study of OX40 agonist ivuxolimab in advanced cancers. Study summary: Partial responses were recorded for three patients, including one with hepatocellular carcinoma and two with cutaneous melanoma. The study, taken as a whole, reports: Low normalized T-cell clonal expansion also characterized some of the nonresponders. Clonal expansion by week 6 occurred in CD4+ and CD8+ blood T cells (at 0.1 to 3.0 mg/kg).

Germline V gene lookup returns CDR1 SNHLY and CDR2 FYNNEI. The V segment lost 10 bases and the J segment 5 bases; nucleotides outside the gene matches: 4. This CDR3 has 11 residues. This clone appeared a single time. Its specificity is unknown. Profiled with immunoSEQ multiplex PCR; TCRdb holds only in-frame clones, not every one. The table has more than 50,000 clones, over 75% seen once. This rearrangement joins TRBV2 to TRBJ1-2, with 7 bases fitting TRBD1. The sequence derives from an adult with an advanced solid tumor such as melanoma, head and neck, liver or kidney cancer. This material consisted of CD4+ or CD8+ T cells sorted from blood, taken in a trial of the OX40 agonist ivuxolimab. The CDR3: CATGDRYGYTF. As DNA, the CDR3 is TGTGCCACCGGGGACAGATATGGCTACACCTTC.